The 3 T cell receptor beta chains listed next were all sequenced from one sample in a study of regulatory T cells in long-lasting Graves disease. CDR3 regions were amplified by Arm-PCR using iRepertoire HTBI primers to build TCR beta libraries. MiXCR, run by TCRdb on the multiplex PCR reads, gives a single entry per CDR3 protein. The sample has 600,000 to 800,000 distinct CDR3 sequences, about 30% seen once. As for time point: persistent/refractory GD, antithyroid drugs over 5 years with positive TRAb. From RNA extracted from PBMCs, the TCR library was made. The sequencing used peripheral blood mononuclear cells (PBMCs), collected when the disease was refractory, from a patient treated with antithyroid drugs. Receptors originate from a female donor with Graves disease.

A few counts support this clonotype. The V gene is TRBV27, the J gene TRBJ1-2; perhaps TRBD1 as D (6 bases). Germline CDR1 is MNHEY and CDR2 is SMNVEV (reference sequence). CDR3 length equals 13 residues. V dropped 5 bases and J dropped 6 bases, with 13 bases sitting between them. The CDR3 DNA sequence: TGTGCCAGCAGTCAGGGGATTATGAATGGCTACACCTTC. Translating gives CASSQGIMNGYTF.

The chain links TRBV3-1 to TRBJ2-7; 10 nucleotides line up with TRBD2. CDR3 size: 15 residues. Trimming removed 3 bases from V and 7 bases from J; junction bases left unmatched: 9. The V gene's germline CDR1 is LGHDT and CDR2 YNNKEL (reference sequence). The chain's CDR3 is CASSQTGTSVGEQYF. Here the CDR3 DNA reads TGTGCCAGCAGCCAGACCGGGACTAGCGTCGGGGAGCAGTACTTC.

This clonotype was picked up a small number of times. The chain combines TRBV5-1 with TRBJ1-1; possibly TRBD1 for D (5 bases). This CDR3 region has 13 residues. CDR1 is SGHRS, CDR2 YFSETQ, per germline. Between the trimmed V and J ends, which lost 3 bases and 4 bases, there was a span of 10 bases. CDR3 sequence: CASSWDGATEAFF. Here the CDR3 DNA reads TGCGCCAGCAGCTGGGATGGGGCCACTGAAGCTTTCTTT.